These T cell receptor beta chains were read from a single sample in a study of T cell responses to AZD1222 COVID-19 vaccine. Clones were read by immunoSEQ multiplex PCR, and TCRdb kept only the in-frame ones, dropping some. The sample records 100,000 to 150,000 clones, about 87% being singletons. Sequencing was performed on peripheral blood, taken on day 0 of AZD1222 vaccination. The origin of the receptors is an adult in good health. Both conserved end residues are part of each CDR3. D genes are given only for firm matches. The size of a clone is reported for some rows only, either as once, few or many, or as a class for expanded clones.

abundance,d_gene,j_gene,v_gene,CDR3aa,CDR3nt
once,TRBD1,TRBJ2-4,TRBV11-1,CASSLPGGAKNIQYF,TGTGCCAGCAGCTTACCAGGGGGTGCCAAAAACATTCAGTACTTC
few,-,TRBJ1-2,TRBV19,CASSMDNVFGYTF,TGTGCCAGTAGTATGGACAATGTCTTTGGCTACACCTTC
-,TRBD2,TRBJ2-1,TRBV3-1/TRBV3-2,CASSQGLAGRNNEQFF,TGTGCCAGCAGCCAAGGACTAGCGGGACGAAACAATGAGCAGTTCTTC
-,-,TRBJ1-5,TRBV5-8,CASSYGGIQPQHF,TGTGCCAGCAGCTACGGCGGGATTCAGCCCCAGCATTTT
-,TRBD2,TRBJ2-1,TRBV11-2,CASSSGASGSLEQFF,TGTGCCAGCAGCTCGGGGGCTAGCGGGAGCCTTGAGCAGTTCTTC
-,-,TRBJ1-1,TRBV4-1,CASSQGYSSTEAFF,TGCGCCAGCAGCCAAGGTTACAGTTCCACTGAAGCTTTCTTT
once,-,TRBJ1-2,TRBV18,CASSPMQGERGYTF,TGTGCCAGCTCACCCATGCAGGGAGAGCGTGGCTACACCTTC
-,-,TRBJ2-2,TRBV7-8,CASSPPGIPGTGELFF,TGTGCCAGCAGTCCGCCCGGCATTCCGGGCACCGGGGAGCTGTTTTTT
-,TRBD1,TRBJ2-7,TRBV28,CASSDRGQGRENEQYF,TGTGCCAGCAGCGACCGCGGACAGGGCAGGGAAAACGAGCAGTACTTC
-,TRBD1,TRBJ2-1,TRBV7-8,CASSRNRGAYNEQFF,TGTGCCAGCAGCCGCAACAGGGGGGCCTACAATGAGCAGTTCTTC
-,-,TRBJ2-7,TRBV27,CASKERWGEQYF,TGTGCCAGCAAAGAGAGGTGGGGCGAGCAGTACTTC
-,-,TRBJ1-5,TRBV7-9,CASTRDNNQPQHF,TGTGCCAGCACCCGGGACAACAATCAGCCCCAGCATTTT
-,-,TRBJ1-5,TRBV27,CASRLLHAGNNQPQHF,TGTGCCAGCAGACTCTTACATGCGGGAAACAATCAGCCCCAGCATTTT
-,-,TRBJ2-3,TRBV7-6,CASSPDLDTQYF,TGTGCCAGCAGCCCAGATCTTGATACGCAGTATTTT
-,-,TRBJ2-1,TRBV11-3,CASSAGGADEQFF,TGTGCCAGCAGCGCTGGGGGGGCCGATGAGCAGTTCTTC
-,TRBD2,TRBJ2-3,TRBV27,CASTSTSGPLTQYF,TGTGCCAGCACCTCGACTAGCGGGCCACTAACGCAGTATTTT